These 5 T cell receptor beta chains share one sample of origin, sequenced in a study of T cell responses to AZD1222 COVID-19 vaccine. Data came from immunoSEQ multiplex PCR; TCRdb stores just in-frame clones and leaves some out. Among approximately 70,000 clones, roughly 88% were seen once, and the ten largest hold under 3%. The source was peripheral blood, collected on day 0 of AZD1222 vaccination. The receptors come from an adult in good health.

This clone was seen a handful of times. J is TRBJ2-7 and V is TRBV5-4; D not resolved. Germline CDR1 is SGHNT and CDR2 is YYREEE (reference sequence). This CDR3 spans 14 amino acids. The ends were cut back, 6 bases at V and 1 base at J, with 14 bases in the middle. The CDR3 spells CASKLYRDSYEQYF. The CDR3 DNA is TGTGCCAGCAAGCTTTATCGTGATTCCTACGAGCAGTACTTC.

The chain uses TRBV3-1 (or the pseudogene TRBV3-2) and TRBJ2-1, with D perhaps being TRBD1 or TRBD2 (5 bases each). The germline CDR1 and CDR2 sequences are LGHDT and YNNKEL (reference sequence). Deletions cut 4 bases from V and 10 bases from J, with 14 bases between. The CDR3 runs to 13 residues. The CDR3 DNA sequence: TGTGCCAGCAGCCCACACGACCGGGACGAGCAGTTCTTC. Its translation: CASSPHDRDEQFF.

The gene calls are TRBV12-3 or TRBV12-4 and TRBJ2-1; D is tentatively TRBD1 or TRBD2 (5 bases each). Trimming cost V 4 bases and J 7 bases, with 11 bases left between them. CDR3 length equals 13 residues. CDR3 sequence (DNA): TGTGCCAGCAGTTCCGGGACCAAAAATGAGCAGTTCTTC. Translated, it gives CASSSGTKNEQFF.

V is TRBV30 and J is TRBJ1-4; tentative D call: TRBD1 (6 bases). Germline lookup yields CDR1 GTSNPN and CDR2 SVGIG (reference sequence). Trimming pared 1 base from V and 7 bases from J, leaving 13 bases between. CDR3 length: 14 residues. The CDR3 region has the DNA TGTGCCTGGAGTGGGGGCCTGGGGGCTGAAAAACTGTTTTTT. Amino acids: CAWSGGLGAEKLFF.

A few counts support this clone. The rearrangement joins TRBV24-1 to TRBJ1-5; 10 bases map to TRBD1. V lost 4 bases to trimming and J lost 5 bases; unmatched junction nucleotides: 4. The germline CDR1 and CDR2 sequences are KGHDR and SFDVKD. CDR3 size: 15 residues. CDR3: CATSDRDRGDQPQHF. The CDR3 DNA follows: TGTGCCACCAGTGACCGGGACAGGGGCGATCAGCCCCAGCATTTT.